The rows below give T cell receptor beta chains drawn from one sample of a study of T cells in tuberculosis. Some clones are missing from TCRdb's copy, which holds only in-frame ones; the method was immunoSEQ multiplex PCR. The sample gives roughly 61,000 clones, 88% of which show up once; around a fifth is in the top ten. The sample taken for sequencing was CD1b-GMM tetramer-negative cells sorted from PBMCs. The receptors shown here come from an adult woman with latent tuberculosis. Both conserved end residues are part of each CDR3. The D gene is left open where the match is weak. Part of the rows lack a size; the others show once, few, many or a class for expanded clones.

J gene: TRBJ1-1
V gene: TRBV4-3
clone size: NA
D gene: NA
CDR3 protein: CASSPSLSHTDTEAFF
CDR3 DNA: TGCGCCAGCAGCCCAAGCCTTTCCCATACGGACACTGAAGCTTTCTTT

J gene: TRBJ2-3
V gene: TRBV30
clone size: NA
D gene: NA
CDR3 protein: CAWSVSGGEDTQYF
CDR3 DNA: TGTGCCTGGAGTGTATCGGGGGGCGAGGATACGCAGTATTTT

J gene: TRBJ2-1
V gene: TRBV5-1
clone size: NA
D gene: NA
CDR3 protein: CASSLIRENEQFF
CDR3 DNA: TGCGCCAGCAGCTTAATCCGAGAAAATGAGCAGTTCTTC

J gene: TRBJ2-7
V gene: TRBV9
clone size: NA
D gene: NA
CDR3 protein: CASSVDNSYEQYF
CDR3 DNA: TGTGCCAGCAGCGTGGACAACTCCTACGAGCAGTACTTC

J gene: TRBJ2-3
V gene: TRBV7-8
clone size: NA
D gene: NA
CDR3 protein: CASSLQGLTDTQYF
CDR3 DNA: TGTGCCAGCAGCCTACAGGGCCTCACAGATACGCAGTATTTT

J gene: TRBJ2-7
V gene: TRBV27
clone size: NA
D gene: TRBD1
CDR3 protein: CASSDRGNYEQYF
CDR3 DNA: TGTGCCAGCAGTGACAGGGGGAACTACGAGCAGTACTTC

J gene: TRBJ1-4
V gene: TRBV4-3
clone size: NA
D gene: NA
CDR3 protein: CASSQDPGRAEKLFF
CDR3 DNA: TGCGCCAGCAGCCAAGATCCGGGGAGGGCTGAAAAACTGTTTTTT

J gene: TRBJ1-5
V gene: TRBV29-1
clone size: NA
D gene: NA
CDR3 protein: CSVGRGRSNQPQHF
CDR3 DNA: TGCAGCGTTGGCAGGGGTAGGAGCAATCAGCCCCAGCATTTT

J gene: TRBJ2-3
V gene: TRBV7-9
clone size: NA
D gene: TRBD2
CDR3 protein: CASSQRTSGTDTQYF
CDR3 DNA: TGTGCCAGCAGCCAAAGGACTAGCGGGACAGATACGCAGTATTTT

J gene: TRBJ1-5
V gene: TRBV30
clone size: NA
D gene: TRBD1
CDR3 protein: CAWALWADRGGTQPQHF
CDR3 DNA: TGTGCCTGGGCCCTATGGGCGGACAGGGGCGGAACTCAGCCCCAGCATTTT

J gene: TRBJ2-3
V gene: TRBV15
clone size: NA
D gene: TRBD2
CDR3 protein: CATSLRTSGGTDTQYF
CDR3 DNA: TGTGCCACCAGCCTCCGCACTAGCGGGGGCACAGATACGCAGTATTTT

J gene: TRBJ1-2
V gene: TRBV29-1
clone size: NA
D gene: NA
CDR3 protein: CSVPLQYYGYTF
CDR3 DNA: TGCAGCGTTCCCTTACAGTACTATGGCTACACCTTC

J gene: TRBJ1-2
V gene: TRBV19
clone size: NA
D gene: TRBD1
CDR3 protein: CASSMIGTGGGYGYTF
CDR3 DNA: TGTGCCAGTAGTATGATCGGGACAGGGGGCGGCTATGGCTACACCTTC

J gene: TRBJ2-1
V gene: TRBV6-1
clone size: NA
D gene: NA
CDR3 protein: CASIQGGLDEQFF
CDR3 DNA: TGTGCCAGCATACAGGGTGGTCTGGATGAGCAGTTCTTC

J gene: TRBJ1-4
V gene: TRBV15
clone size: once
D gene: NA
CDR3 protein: CATSSAPSGYGRNEKLFF
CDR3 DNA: TGTGCCACCAGCAGCGCGCCCTCGGGGTATGGTCGTAATGAAAAACTGTTTTTT

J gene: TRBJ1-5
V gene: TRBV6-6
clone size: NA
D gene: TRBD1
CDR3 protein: CASSQDRENQPQHF
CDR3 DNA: TGTGCCAGCAGTCAAGACAGGGAAAATCAGCCCCAGCATTTT

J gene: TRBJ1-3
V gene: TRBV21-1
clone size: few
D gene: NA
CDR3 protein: CASISRMDCYSGNTIYF
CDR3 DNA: TGTGCCAGCATCTCGCGGATGGACTGCTACTCTGGAAACACCATATATTTT